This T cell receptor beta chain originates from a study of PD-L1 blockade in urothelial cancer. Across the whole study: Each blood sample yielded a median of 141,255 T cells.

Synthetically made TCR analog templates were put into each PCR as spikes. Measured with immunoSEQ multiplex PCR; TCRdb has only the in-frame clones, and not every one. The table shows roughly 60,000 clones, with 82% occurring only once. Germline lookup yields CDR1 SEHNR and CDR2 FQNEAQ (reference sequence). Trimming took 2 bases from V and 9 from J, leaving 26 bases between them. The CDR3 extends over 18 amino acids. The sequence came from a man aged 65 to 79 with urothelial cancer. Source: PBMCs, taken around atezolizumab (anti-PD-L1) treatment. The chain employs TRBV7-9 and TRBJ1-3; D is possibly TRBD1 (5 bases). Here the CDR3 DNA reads TGTGCCAGCAGCTTATCCTTCTCCGGGACCCTGGGCGGGGGCACCATATATTTT. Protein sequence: CASSLSFSGTLGGGTIYF.